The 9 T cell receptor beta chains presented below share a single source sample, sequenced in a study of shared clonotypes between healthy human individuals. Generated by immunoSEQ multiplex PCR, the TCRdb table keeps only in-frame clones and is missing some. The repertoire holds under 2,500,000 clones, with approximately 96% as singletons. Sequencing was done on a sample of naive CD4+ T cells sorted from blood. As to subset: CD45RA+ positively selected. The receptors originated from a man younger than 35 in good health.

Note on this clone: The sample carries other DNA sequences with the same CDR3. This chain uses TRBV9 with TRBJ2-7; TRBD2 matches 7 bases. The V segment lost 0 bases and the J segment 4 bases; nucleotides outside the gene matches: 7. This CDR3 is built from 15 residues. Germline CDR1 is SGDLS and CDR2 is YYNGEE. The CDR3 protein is CASSVEAGTSYEQYF. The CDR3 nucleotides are TGTGCCAGCAGCGTAGAAGCGGGGACCTCTTACGAGCAGTACTTC. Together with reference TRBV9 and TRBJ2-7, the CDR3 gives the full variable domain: DSGVTQTPKHLITATGQRVTLRCSPRSGDLSVYWYQQSLDQGLQFLIQYYNGEERAKGNILERFSAQQFPDLHSELNLSSLELGDSALYFCASSVEAGTSYEQYFGPGTRLTVT.

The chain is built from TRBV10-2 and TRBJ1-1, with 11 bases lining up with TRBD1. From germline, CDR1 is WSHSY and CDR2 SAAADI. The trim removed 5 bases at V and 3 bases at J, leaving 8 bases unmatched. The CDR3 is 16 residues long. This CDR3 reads CASSPWDRGVYTEAFF. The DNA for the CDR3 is TGCGCCAGCAGTCCCTGGGACAGGGGGGTATACACTGAAGCTTTCTTT.

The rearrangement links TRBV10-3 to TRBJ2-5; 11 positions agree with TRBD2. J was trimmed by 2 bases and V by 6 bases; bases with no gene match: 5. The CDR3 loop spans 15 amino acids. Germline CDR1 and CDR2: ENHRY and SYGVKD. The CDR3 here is CAIRVSGGGQETQYF. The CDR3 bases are TGTGCCATCAGGGTTAGCGGGGGGGGACAAGAGACCCAGTACTTC.

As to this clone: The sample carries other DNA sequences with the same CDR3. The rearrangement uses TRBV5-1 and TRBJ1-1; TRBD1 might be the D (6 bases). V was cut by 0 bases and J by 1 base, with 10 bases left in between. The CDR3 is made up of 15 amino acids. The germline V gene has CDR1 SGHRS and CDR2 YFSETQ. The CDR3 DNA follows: TGCGCCAGCAGCTTGGGGGGGACATCGAACACTGAAGCTTTCTTT. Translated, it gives CASSLGGTSNTEAFF.

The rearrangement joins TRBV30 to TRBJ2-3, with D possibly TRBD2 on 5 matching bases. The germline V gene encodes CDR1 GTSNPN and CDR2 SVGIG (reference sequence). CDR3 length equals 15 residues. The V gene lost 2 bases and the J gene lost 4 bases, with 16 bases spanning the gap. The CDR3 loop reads CAWSPGDLLADTQYF. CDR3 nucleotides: TGTGCCTGGAGTCCCGGGGATTTACTGGCAGATACGCAGTATTTT.

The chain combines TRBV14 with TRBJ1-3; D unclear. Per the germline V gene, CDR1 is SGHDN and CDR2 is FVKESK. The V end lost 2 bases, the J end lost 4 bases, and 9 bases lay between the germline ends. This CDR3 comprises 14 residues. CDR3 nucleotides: TGTGCCAGCAGCCAAAGCCACATCGGAAACACCATATATTTT. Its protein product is CASSQSHIGNTIYF.

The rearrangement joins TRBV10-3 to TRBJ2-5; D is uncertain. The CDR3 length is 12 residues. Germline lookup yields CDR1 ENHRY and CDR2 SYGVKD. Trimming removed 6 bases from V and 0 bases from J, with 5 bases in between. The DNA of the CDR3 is TGTGCCATCAGCCCTTACCAAGAGACCCAGTACTTC. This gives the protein CAISPYQETQYF.

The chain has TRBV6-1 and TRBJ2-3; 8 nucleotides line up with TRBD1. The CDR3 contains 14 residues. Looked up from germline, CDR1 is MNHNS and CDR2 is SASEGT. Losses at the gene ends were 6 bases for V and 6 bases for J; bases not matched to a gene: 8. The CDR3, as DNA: TGTGCCAGCAGCCCACAGGGGGTGACGGATACGCAGTATTTT. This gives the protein CASSPQGVTDTQYF.

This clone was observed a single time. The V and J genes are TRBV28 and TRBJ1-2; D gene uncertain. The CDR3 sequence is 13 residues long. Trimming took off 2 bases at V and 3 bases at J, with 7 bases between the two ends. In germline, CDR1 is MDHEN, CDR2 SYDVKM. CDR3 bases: TGTGCCAGCAGTTTAACCGATTACTATGGCTACACCTTC. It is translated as CASSLTDYYGYTF.